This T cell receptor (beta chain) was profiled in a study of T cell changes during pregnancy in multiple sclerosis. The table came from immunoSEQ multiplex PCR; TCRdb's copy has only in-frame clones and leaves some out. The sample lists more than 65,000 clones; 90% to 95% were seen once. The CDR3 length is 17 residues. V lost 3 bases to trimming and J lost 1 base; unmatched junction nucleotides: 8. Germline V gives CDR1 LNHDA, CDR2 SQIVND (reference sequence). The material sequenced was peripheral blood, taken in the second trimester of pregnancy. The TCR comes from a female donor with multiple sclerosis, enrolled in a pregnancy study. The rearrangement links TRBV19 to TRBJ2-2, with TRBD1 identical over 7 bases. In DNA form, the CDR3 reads TGTGCCAGTAGTATCGGGGTTCGGACAGGGAACACCGGGGAGCTGTTTTTT. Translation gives CASSIGVRTGNTGELFF.